Below, 24 T cell receptor beta chains from the same sample are listed, as sequenced in a study of T cell clonality in common variable immunodeficiency. Repertoires were generated with immunoSEQ multiplex PCR, while TCRdb's copy carries only in-frame clones and drops some. The sample yields roughly 79,000 clones, without any singletons. Sequenced: peripheral blood mononuclear cells. The receptors shown here come from a person between 18 and 70 years old in good health.

This clone was detected many times. The read terminates 3 residues ahead of where the CDR3 ends, so the germline J gene completes it. V and J are TRBV11-2 and TRBJ1-1, with 9 positions matching TRBD1. The junction had 1 base not matched to a gene; V was cut back by 4 bases and J by 4 bases. Per the germline V gene, CDR1 is SGHAT and CDR2 is FQNNGV. The length of the CDR3 is 13 residues. CDR3 sequence reads: CASSSDRGTEAFF. CDR3 bases read: TGTGCCAGCAGCTCGGACAGGGGCACTGAA.

This clone was seen many times. The CDR3 end is not reached by the read, which stops 3 residues before it; the germline J gene fills it in. The rearrangement links TRBV6-2 or TRBV6-3 to TRBJ2-2; a weak D match, TRBD1 (6 bases). The CDR3 has 16 amino acids. Trimming left V 0 bases short and J 7 bases short, with 15 bases between. Germline V gives CDR1 MNHEY, CDR2 SVGEGT. CDR3 bases read: TGTGCCAGCAGTTACTCGACCACAGGGTGGGGCGGGGAG. Protein sequence: CASSYSTTGWGGE. The full CDR3 protein is CASSYSTTGWGGELFF.

This clone was seen many times. From the germline J gene comes the end of the CDR3, since the read stops 3 residues before it. V usage is TRBV19 and J usage is TRBJ1-1; D is unresolved. The germline V gene encodes CDR1 LNHDA and CDR2 SQIVND (reference sequence). The CDR3 sequence is 12 residues long. The V and J ends lost 1 base and 5 bases respectively, with 5 bases between them. The CDR3 is CASSIGLTEAFF. CDR3 bases read: TGTGCCAGTAGTATAGGTCTGACTGAA. Combining the CDR3 with reference TRBV19 and TRBJ1-1 gives the whole variable domain DGGITQSPKYLFRKEGQNVTLSCEQNLNHDAMYWYRQDPGQGLRLIYYSQIVNDFQKGDIAEGYSVSREKKESFPLTVTSAQKNPTAFYLCASSIGLTEAFFGQGTRLTVV.

This clone has at least ten counts. The sequence runs out 3 residues before the end of the CDR3; the remainder is reconstructed from the germline J gene. The rearrangement uses TRBV7-3 and TRBJ2-1, with TRBD1 identical over 7 bases. The V segment lost 5 bases and the J segment 6 bases; nucleotides outside the gene matches: 10. The CDR3 contains 15 residues. The germline V gene has CDR1 SGHTA and CDR2 FQGTGA. CDR3 bases read: TGTGCCAGCAGCCCGGGGACAGCGGTAGCCAATGAG. This translates into CASSPGTAVANE. The CDR3 as a whole reads CASSPGTAVANEQFF.

This clone has at least ten counts. Sequencing ends 3 residues short of the CDR3 end; the germline J gene provides the rest. V is TRBV5-1 and J is TRBJ2-5; 8 bases map to TRBD1. Unmatched junction bases numbered 6, after V lost 4 bases and J lost 1 base. From germline, CDR1 is SGHRS and CDR2 YFSETQ. The CDR3 runs 15 residues. CDR3 loop: CASSVPGGVQETQYF. CDR3 DNA, as far as it was read: TGCGCCAGCAGCGTCCCAGGGGGCGTCCAAGAGACC.

This clone was observed at least ten times. The observed sequence ends 3 residues before the CDR3 terminus, with the missing tail filled in from the germline J gene. The rearrangement uses TRBV12-3 or TRBV12-4 and TRBJ1-2; 7 nucleotides align to TRBD1. This CDR3 spans 13 amino acids. The V segment lost 6 bases and the J segment 7 bases; nucleotides outside the gene matches: 8. The part of the CDR3 DNA that was read is TGTGCCAGCAGACTACAGGGGAGCGGTGGC. Protein product: CASRLQGSGG. In full, the CDR3 reads CASRLQGSGGYTF.

In the case of this clone: Read sequence stops 3 residues before the CDR3 end, and the germline J gene provides the missing end. V usage is TRBV7-8 and J usage is TRBJ2-1, with a possible D match to TRBD2 (6 bases). Germline values: CDR1 SGHVS, CDR2 FQNEAQ. The V and J ends lost 5 bases and 4 bases respectively, with 12 bases between them. CDR3 length: 14 amino acids. CDR3 amino acids: CASSRPGLYNEQFF. The sequenced CDR3 bases are TGTGCCAGCAGCCGGCCGGGACTTTACAATGAG.

This clone was counted many times. The read comes to an end 3 residues before the CDR3 does, leaving the germline J gene to fill in the end. The V and J genes are TRBV18 and TRBJ2-3; D perhaps matches TRBD1 (6 bases). The ends were cut back, 3 bases at V and 2 bases at J, with 9 bases in the middle. This CDR3 comprises 14 residues. Germline lookup yields CDR1 KGHSH and CDR2 LQKENI. CDR3 residues: CASSPRGNTDTQYF. The CDR3 DNA, read in part, is TGTGCCAGCTCACCTAGGGGGAACACAGATACG.

This clone was found many times. The read finishes 3 residues shy of the CDR3 end, and the germline J gene is used to complete it. The V and J genes are TRBV7-2 and TRBJ2-7, with a weak D call TRBD1 (6 bases). V was shortened by 2 bases and J by 3 bases, with 11 bases between the two germline ends. In germline, CDR1 is SGHTA, CDR2 FQGNSA. This CDR3 has 14 residues. The CDR3 sequence is CASSLYRVGYEQYF. CDR3 DNA, as far as it was read: TGTGCCAGCAGCTTATACAGGGTAGGCTACGAG.

There are a few counts of this clone. CDR3 bases read: TGTGCCATCAGTGGGAACCTAGGGGGATCCTACGAG. Its translation is CAISGNLGGSYE. Given in full, the CDR3 is CAISGNLGGSYEQYF. The chain recombines TRBV10-3 with TRBJ2-7, with TRBD1 as a possible D gene (6 bases). The CDR3 end lies 3 residues beyond the end of the read and is filled in from the germline J gene. The CDR3 covers 15 residues. V lost 4 bases, J lost 1 base, and 14 bases lay in between. CDR1 and CDR2 (germline): ENHRY, SYGVKD.

This clone was counted at least ten times. The CDR3 end lies 3 residues beyond the end of the read and is filled in from the germline J gene. The rearrangement uses TRBV13 and TRBJ2-2; the D is unclear. With 5 bases removed from V and 5 bases from J, the gap between germline ends came to 9 bases. The CDR3 spans 13 residues. Looked up from germline, CDR1 is PRHDT and CDR2 is FYEKMQ (reference sequence). CDR3 DNA, as far as it was read: TGTGCCAGCAGCCTCCGGGTGACCGGGGAG. Protein product: CASSLRVTGE. The entire CDR3 is CASSLRVTGELFF.

This clone came up many times. The read gets to within 3 residues of the CDR3 end, and the germline J gene fills in the rest. The genes are TRBV7-7 and TRBJ2-3; 9 bases line up with TRBD1. Germline V lookup: CDR1 SSHAT, CDR2 FNYEAQ (reference sequence). This CDR3 has 13 amino acids. The sequenced part of the CDR3 DNA is TGTGCTATTTGGGACAGGGCGTCAGATACG. Its translation is CAIWDRASDT. The full-length CDR3 reads as CAIWDRASDTQYF. The entire variable domain, with the rest obtained from reference TRBV7-7 and TRBJ2-3, is as follows: GAGVSQSPRYKVTKRGQDVTLRCDPISSHATLYWYQQALGQGPEFLTYFNYEAQPDKSGLPSDRFSAERPEGSISTLTIQRTEQRDSAMYRCAIWDRASDTQYFGPGTRLTVL.

This clone was seen at least ten times. The sequence runs out 3 residues before the end of the CDR3; the remainder is reconstructed from the germline J gene. The rearrangement joins TRBV19 to TRBJ2-3, with D hard to call. V lost 7 bases to trimming and J lost 3 bases, with 14 bases between them. The germline V gene encodes CDR1 LNHDA and CDR2 SQIVND (reference sequence). The CDR3 consists of 14 residues. The CDR3 reads CASTTGSFTDTQYF. The CDR3 DNA, read in part, is TGTGCCAGTACCACCGGGTCTTTTACAGATACG.

This clone showed up many times. The CDR3 extends 3 residues past the end of the read, so its final part is completed from the germline J gene. The chain is built from TRBV2 and TRBJ1-2; a possible D gene is TRBD1 (6 bases). CDR3 length equals 13 residues. V was cut by 2 bases and J by 2 bases, with 6 bases left in between. CDR1 is SNHLY, CDR2 FYNNEI, per germline. Partial CDR3 DNA: TGTGCCAGCAGTGAACAGGGGAACTATGGC. Residues: CASSEQGNYG. The complete CDR3 sequence is CASSEQGNYGYTF.

This clone has a count of ten or more. Coverage ceases 3 residues before the CDR3 finishes, and the germline J gene fills in the end. The genes are TRBV19 and TRBJ2-3; 10 positions agree with TRBD1. J lost 3 bases, V lost 1 base, and 4 bases had no gene match. CDR1 is LNHDA and CDR2 is SQIVND in the germline V gene (reference sequence). The CDR3 contains 16 residues. CDR3 DNA (partial): TGTGCCAGTAGTATAGTTAGGACAGGGGGTACAGATACG. This codes for CASSIVRTGGTDT. The complete CDR3 protein is CASSIVRTGGTDTQYF.

This clone was detected ten times or more. Sequencing ends 3 residues short of the CDR3 end; the germline J gene provides the rest. The rearrangement joins TRBV12-3 or TRBV12-4 to TRBJ2-1, with D possibly being TRBD2 (6 bases). V was pared by 2 bases and J by 7 bases, with 12 bases between. The CDR3 is 14 residues long. The CDR3 sequence: CASSLLARGNEQFF. The DNA read from the CDR3 is TGTGCCAGCAGTTTACTAGCGAGAGGGAATGAG.

This clone was recorded many times. The sequenced fragment ends 3 residues before the CDR3 boundary, so the rest is inferred from the germline J gene. The chain employs TRBV5-1 and TRBJ2-7; weak D call: TRBD1 (6 bases). Trimming left V 0 bases short and J 5 bases short, with 6 bases between. Germline values: CDR1 SGHRS, CDR2 YFSETQ. The CDR3 is made up of 12 amino acids. The covered CDR3 bases are TGCGCCAGCAGCTTGGACAGGGACGAG. This codes for CASSLDRDE. In full, the CDR3 reads CASSLDRDEQYF.

In its sample, this clone was seen many times. The read ends 3 residues early relative to the CDR3; the germline J gene fills the gap. The genes are TRBV12-3 or TRBV12-4 and TRBJ2-5; D ambiguous. V shed 3 bases and J shed 0 bases, with 20 bases lying between them. The CDR3 is 18 residues long. CDR3 DNA, as far as it was read: TGTGCCAGCAGTTTTGAAATGAGTCCGCGTACCCACCAAGAGACC. Translating it yields CASSFEMSPRTHQET. The CDR3 in full is CASSFEMSPRTHQETQYF.

The table lists this clone with many counts. The sequenced fragment ends 3 residues before the CDR3 boundary, so the rest is inferred from the germline J gene. The chain carries TRBV28 and TRBJ2-5; D unresolved. V lost 3 bases and J 7 bases, leaving 15 bases between the germline ends. In germline, CDR1 is MDHEN, CDR2 SYDVKM. The CDR3 extends over 14 amino acids. The CDR3 is CASSFPTTERTQYF. Partial CDR3 DNA: TGTGCCAGCAGTTTCCCCACTACCGAGAGGACC.

This clone has at least ten counts. From the germline J gene comes the end of the CDR3, since the read stops 3 residues before it. V and J are TRBV30 and TRBJ2-7; the match to TRBD2 covers 10 bases. With 5 bases clipped from V and 5 bases from J, the junction kept 6 bases outside the gene matches. Germline lookup yields CDR1 GTSNPN and CDR2 SVGIG (reference sequence). The CDR3 loop spans 13 amino acids. The CDR3 bases that were read are TGTGCCTGGGGGGGACTAGCGCCAGACGAG. Amino acids: CAWGGLAPDE. The whole CDR3 sequence is CAWGGLAPDEQYF. The whole variable domain, remainder taken from reference TRBV30 and TRBJ2-7, is SQTIHQWPATLVQPVGSPLSLECTVEGTSNPNLYWYRQAAGRGLQLLFYSVGIGQISSEVPQNLSASRPQDRQFILSSKKLLLSDSGFYLCAWGGLAPDEQYFGPGTRLTVT.

This clone was observed at least ten times. The CDR3 end is not reached by the read, which stops 3 residues before it; the germline J gene fills it in. This rearrangement joins TRBV20-1 to TRBJ1-6, with TRBD1 matching over 10 bases. CDR1 and CDR2 (germline): DFQATT, SNEGSKA (reference sequence). The CDR3 totals 14 residues. The CDR3 loop is CSARRQGALGPLHF. The CDR3 DNA, read in part, is TGCAGTGCTAGACGACAGGGGGCCCTGGGTCCC.

Many counts were recorded for this clone. The read terminates 3 residues before the CDR3 end, so the remaining end is supplied by the germline J gene. V is TRBV5-4 and J is TRBJ2-1, with D maybe TRBD1 (6 bases). V lost 4 bases and J 5 bases, leaving 13 bases between the germline ends. This CDR3 has 14 amino acids. CDR1 and CDR2 from the germline V gene are SGHNT and YYREEE (reference sequence). The CDR3 is CASSRVQGNNEQFF. The CDR3 DNA, read in part, is TGTGCCAGCAGCCGCGTCCAGGGGAACAATGAG. The full variable domain, with the rest looked up from reference TRBV5-4 and TRBJ2-1, is ETGVTQSPTHLIKTRGQQVTLRCSSQSGHNTVSWYQQALGQGPQFIFQYYREEENGRGNFPPRFSGLQFPNYSSELNVNALELDDSALYLCASSRVQGNNEQFFGPGTRLTVL.

This clone was counted ten times or more. The CDR3 end falls 3 residues outside the read, so it is completed with the germline J gene. This rearrangement joins TRBV7-3 to TRBJ2-3; D remains ambiguous. Germline lookup yields CDR1 SGHTA and CDR2 FQGTGA. The CDR3 is made up of 12 amino acids. The V and J ends lost 4 bases and 4 bases respectively, with 6 bases between them. CDR3 DNA, as far as it was read: TGTGCCAGCAGCTCGAGCGCAGATACG. Protein product: CASSSSADT. The full-length CDR3 reads as CASSSSADTQYF.

With regard to this clone: The DNA ends 3 residues before the CDR3 does, and the rest of the CDR3 is filled in from the germline J gene. This chain uses TRBV6-2 or TRBV6-3 with TRBJ2-4; 7 bases fit TRBD1. CDR3 length: 14 residues. Germline V gene data show CDR1 as MNHEY and CDR2 as SVGEGT. The DNA read from the CDR3 is TGTGCCAGCAGTTACTCGAGAGGGGGCCTTGGT. As protein: CASSYSRGGLG. Given in full, the CDR3 is CASSYSRGGLGQYF.